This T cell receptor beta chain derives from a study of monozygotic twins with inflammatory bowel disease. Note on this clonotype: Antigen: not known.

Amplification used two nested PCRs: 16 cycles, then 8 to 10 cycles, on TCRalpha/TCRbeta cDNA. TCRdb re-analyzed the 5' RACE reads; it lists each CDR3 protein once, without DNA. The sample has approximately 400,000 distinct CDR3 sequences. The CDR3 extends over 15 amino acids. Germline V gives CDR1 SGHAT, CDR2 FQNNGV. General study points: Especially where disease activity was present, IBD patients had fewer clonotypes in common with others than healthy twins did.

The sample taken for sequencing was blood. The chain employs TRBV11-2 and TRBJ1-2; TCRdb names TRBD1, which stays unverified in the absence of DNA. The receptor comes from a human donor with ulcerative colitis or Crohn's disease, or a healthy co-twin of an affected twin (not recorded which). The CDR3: CASSPRQGAIDGYTF. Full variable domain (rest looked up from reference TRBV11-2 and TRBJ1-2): EAGVAQSPRYKIIEKRQSVAFWCNPISGHATLYWYQQILGQGPKLLIQFQNNGVVDDSQLPKDRFSAERLKGVDSTLKIQPAKLEDSAVYLCASSPRQGAIDGYTFGSGTRLTVV.